These T cell receptor beta chains were read from a single sample in a study of T cells after yellow fever vaccination. MiXCR was run by TCRdb on the 5' RACE reads, yielding one entry per CDR3 protein. The repertoire holds hundreds of thousands of distinct CDR3 sequences, roughly 12% seen once, with more than 13% in the top ten. The specimen comprised PBMCs, sampled on the day of the yellow fever booster vaccination. Receptor source: a man under 40 who received the YFV17D yellow fever vaccine. Both conserved end residues are part of each CDR3. Each record gives: J gene, CDR3 length, D gene, V gene, CDR3 protein. The D gene is left open where the match is weak.

TRBJ2-7 16 TRBD2 TRBV2 CASRSGTSGRAYEQYF
TRBJ2-3 12 - TRBV6-5 CASREGTDTQYF
TRBJ1-2 12 - TRBV12-3/TRBV12-4 CASSRGRYGYTF
TRBJ2-1 15 - TRBV5-1 CASSFDSVGYNEQFF
TRBJ2-7 12 - TRBV7-9 CASSSIVDEQYF
TRBJ2-5 13 - TRBV12-3/TRBV12-4 CASSFSLAETQYF
TRBJ2-7 14 - TRBV5-1 CASSLGGVDYEQYF
TRBJ2-3 16 TRBD1 TRBV5-1 CASSVSGTGVADTQYF
TRBJ2-7 15 - TRBV12-3/TRBV12-4 CASSFLDRDDYEQYF
TRBJ2-7 13 - TRBV12-3/TRBV12-4 CASSPDYSYEQYF
TRBJ2-3 15 - TRBV6-5 CATGLQGSSTDTQYF
TRBJ1-2 14 TRBD1 TRBV20-1 CSAISQGGISGYTF
TRBJ2-1 11 - TRBV10-3 CAISEGDEQFF
TRBJ2-1 17 - TRBV10-3 CAISGMWAGGTYNEQFF
TRBJ2-1 15 TRBD2 TRBV3-1 CASSQASGRADRQFF
TRBJ2-3 15 - TRBV4-2 CASSQDLAFADTQYF
TRBJ2-3 13 - TRBV6-5 CASSYSARDTQYF
TRBJ2-2 16 TRBD1 TRBV25-1 CASSNSGTGITGELFF
TRBJ2-3 12 - TRBV5-1 CASSLERPTQYF
TRBJ2-1 12 - TRBV7-9 CASSQQWDEQFF
TRBJ2-7 12 - TRBV20-1 CSARDMGYEQYF
TRBJ2-7 15 TRBD2 TRBV30 CAWNSGAGGRYEQYF
TRBJ2-5 14 TRBD1 TRBV7-2 CASSLARGQETQYF
TRBJ2-1 13 - TRBV7-8 CASSSRDPRMRFF
TRBJ1-2 17 TRBD1 TRBV18 CASSPTGMGQRPYGYTF
TRBJ2-7 12 - TRBV30 CAWSVRGYEQYF
TRBJ2-7 19 TRBD2 TRBV6-2/TRBV6-3 CARSLGTRQLAGDRYEQYF
TRBJ2-2 16 - TRBV4-3 CASSQDEGANTGELFF
TRBJ1-5 15 - TRBV28 CASSLPAQGSQPQHF
TRBJ2-2 10 - TRBV7-9 CASSFGELFF
TRBJ2-3 16 - TRBV28 CASNAPLTGGTDTQYF
TRBJ2-1 17 TRBD2 TRBV5-4 CASPPEGSTSGYNEQFF
TRBJ2-5 13 TRBD1 TRBV9 CASDRGGGETQYF
TRBJ2-1 16 - TRBV12-3/TRBV12-4 CASSSGRSYFTNEQFF
TRBJ2-3 13 - TRBV7-2 CASSSGSDQTQYF
TRBJ2-2 17 TRBD2 TRBV4-2 CASSQEGGTVNTGELFF
TRBJ2-5 16 - TRBV29-1 CSVEDRWGSRQETQYF
TRBJ2-1 15 TRBD2 TRBV29-1 CSGWGGLAGYGEQFF
TRBJ2-3 17 TRBD1 TRBV5-1 CASSEQGAWILTDTQYF
TRBJ2-5 14 TRBD2 TRBV10-3 CAISSAGGEETQYF
TRBJ1-2 14 - TRBV7-2 CASSSYRSHYGYTF
TRBJ2-7 12 - TRBV28 CASSGAHYEQYF
TRBJ2-1 16 TRBD2 TRBV29-1 CSVERSGKSSYNEQFF
TRBJ2-3 13 - TRBV19 CASRGWSTDTQYF
TRBJ2-7 15 TRBD2 TRBV5-1 CASSDGTNRYYEQYF